This T cell receptor beta chain was captured in a study of cytomegalovirus exposure and HLA in healthy donors (dated by TCRdb to the late 2010s). Regarding the complete study: An earlier analysis of several hundred of the donors reported more than 250 Gb of sequence data and some 100 million unique TCR beta sequences from roughly 180 million T cells. Approximately 330 gigabases of sequencing data and around 80 million unique TCR sequences made up an early release that covered approximately 620 HLA-typed donors. The genetic ancestry cluster associated with self-reported Caucasian donors included around 76% of the roughly 400 genotyped donors. The study was designed to test whether signatures of past pathogen exposure could be identified by cataloging public T cell receptors. Using immunosequencing, the study profiled T cell repertoires from 666 subjects and related those repertoires to cytomegalovirus serostatus. In addition to the first cohort of 666 subjects, a separate validation cohort of 120 different subjects was used. To predict cytomegalovirus infection status, the study brought together high-throughput TCR immunosequencing, statistical association of individual TCRs with disease status, and machine learning. A later analysis re-analyzed previously published TCR beta repertoires from approximately 670 donors and added high-resolution HLA genotyping to study TCR occurrence patterns. Rather than drawing on any new phenotypic data, the later analysis identified candidate immune exposures from TCR beta sequences and the way those sequences occurred across donors. An earlier analysis of about 620 of the donors applied high-throughput TCR beta sequencing to assess whether each TCR beta V gene segment acted as functional or pseudogenic. Donor age, sex, ethnicity and CMV serostatus were compiled together with the repertoire data. Genome-wide SNP genotypes for about 55% of the roughly 670 donors were used in a later genetic analysis, which treated that subset as a discovery cohort. Every repertoire in the discovery cohort had been generated on one and the same sequencing platform. HLA typing included class I and class II loci at four-digit resolution. Typing coverage varied by locus: roughly 620-640 donors for A, B, C, DRB1 and DQB1; roughly 510 for DQA1; about 600 for DPA1; roughly 470 for DPB1. Roughly five DR-DQ haplotypes were treated as single units for association and clustering because of strong linkage in the cohort. On average, about 200,000 unique TCR beta nucleotide sequences were sequenced per donor among 350 to 400 genotyped donors of the cohort, with roughly 18% of those sequences being non-productive.

Its CDR3 holds 11 amino acids, cysteine through phenylalanine. Only the CDR3 DNA stays, 33 bases, in frame from base 1. Trimming removed 1 base from V and 6 bases from J, leaving 6 bases between the germline ends. The germline V gene (reference sequence) supplies CDR1 DFQATT and CDR2 SNEGSKA. Libraries were prepared through the immunoSEQ multiplex PCR assay. For the multiplex PCR, a mixture combining 60 forward primers for TCR Vbeta segments and 13 reverse primers for TCR Jbeta segments was used. Amplification of the CDR3 region of rearranged TCR beta genes was performed with a multiplex PCR assay on genomic DNA. Amplified TCR beta libraries were sequenced as 87-base-pair reads on the Illumina HiSeq System. The authors' analysis ran thus. A later analysis tallied around 80 million unique TCR beta chains across the 666 repertoires, and approximately 11 million of those chains were shared by two or more donors. A nearest-neighbor algorithm error-corrected the raw reads and collapsed the reads into unique sequences, merging closely related sequences to remove PCR and sequencing errors. V, D and J gene segments were assigned by aligning CDR3 sequences to IMGT reference sequences. For a sequence to be retained, a match of at least six nucleotides was required to both a V gene segment and a J gene segment. Rearrangements were classified as productive when the CDR3 lacked stop codons and remained in frame with V and J, and all other rearrangements were classified as non-productive. Following IMGT convention, CDR3 was defined as the stretch from the second conserved V-encoded cysteine to the conserved J-encoded phenylalanine. Sequences without an unambiguous match to a single V gene segment were excluded from the earlier analysis of several hundred of the donors. In an earlier analysis of 500 to 750 of the donors, V segments were called functional above 56.7% productive rearrangements and were called segregating when the between-donor standard deviation exceeded 5%. A statistical classification framework was built for diagnosing cytomegalovirus status from the catalog of TCR beta chain sequences. In a later analysis, TCR nucleotide sequences were compared against IMGT/GENE-DB human TR gene sequences so that V and J genes could be assigned. The TCRdist pipeline was used in a later analysis to assign CDR3 sequences and most-parsimonious VDJ recombination scenarios. In a later analysis, every TCR beta chain was defined by the combination of its CDR3 amino acid sequence and its V-gene family, and reads without a unique V-gene family were dropped. In a later analysis, 450 to 600 highly shared, low-generation-probability nucleotide sequences were removed to address suspected cross-contamination and a sequencing artifact. For each public chain, a later analysis derived a clonal expansion index from normalized ranks of inferred template counts within each repertoire. In a later analysis, generation probabilities were computed using a VDJ recombination model fitted to out-of-frame rearrangements, and the results were checked against IGoR. In a later analysis, hypergeometric tests were used to score TCR-TCR, TCR-HLA and TCR-CMV co-occurrence, with a repertoire-size bias correction applied to TCR pairs. A later analysis estimated false discovery rates by permuting HLA or CMV assignments 20 times. In a later analysis, co-occurring TCRs were grouped using DBSCAN, with TCRdist sequence similarity added in when clustering inside HLA-allele-positive subsets. Repertoires with fewer than 30,000 or more than 120,000 public chains were left out of co-occurrence clustering, as were about five repertoires with anomalous nucleotide sharing. TCRdb holds this immuneACCESS table with in-frame rearrangements only. Some clones are missing; in checked studies, unresolved V genes explain under half, and the rest has no known cause. From that table come the V and J calls and clone size; the DNA was used to work out D and trimming. The sample includes 110,000 or so clones, with 82% observed a single time. 2.5% of the sample lies in the top ten.

Study-wide findings and limitations: Linkage disequilibrium might explain the correlated functional status among segregating V segments, but an unknown experimental factor could not be excluded. Roughly uniform sequencing depth across donors was assumed in presence/absence analyses, although this assumption may not hold. In a later analysis, the rate of TCR association differed among HLA loci, with DRB1 alleles having the most associated TCRs and HLA-C alleles having the fewest. A further reported finding was that TCR beta sequences accurately predicted the HLA-A and HLA-B alleles for most subjects in the first cohort. In a later analysis, some 17,000 TCR beta sequences were associated with specific HLA alleles at a false discovery rate of 0.05. Because HLA typing was missing for some donors at each locus, association tests included only the typed subset. Compared with equally common non-associated chains, HLA-associated TCR beta chains in a later analysis were more clonally expanded and had lower generation probabilities. The study listed 170 or so TCR beta chains as associated with cytomegalovirus. Compared with the roughly 710-donor mean, donors in an Asian-associated ancestry cluster had fewer N-insertions in productive TCRs, according to a later genetic analysis. In a later analysis, several top co-occurrence clusters were reported to appear linked to parvovirus B19, influenza, CMV and Epstein-Barr virus. In vitro tests confirmed that a few of the cytomegalovirus-associated TCR beta chains recognize cytomegalovirus antigens. V-gene and J-gene trimming of TCR beta chains was associated with a missense DCLRE1C variant in a later genetic analysis, and the association was replicated in an independent cohort. Some IMGT-functional V segments, including TRBV6-2 and TRBV6-3, could not be distinguished by the 87-base-pair reads and were therefore excluded. A later analysis found that most CMV-associated TCR beta chains appeared HLA-restricted, with HLA associations seemingly driven largely by CMV exposure. A group of highly shared sequence variants was considered likely to be a technical artifact of the sequencing pipeline. This cohort had only TCR beta chains sequenced, and the lack of alpha or paired-chain data limited which features could be detected. Strong co-occurrence of HLA alleles, especially DR and DQ, made assigning TCR associations to individual alleles difficult. Immune exposure information for the cohort was limited to CMV serostatus. Because counts were too low, more than 15 rarely observed V segments, including chromosome 9 orphons, were excluded from the earlier analysis of 587 of the donors. According to the authors, the approach could potentially be generalized to other disease states and immunological phenotypes. An earlier analysis of around 500 of the donors showed that most TCR beta V segments appeared in productive rearrangements either about 87% or about 30% of the time, which broadly matched IMGT annotations. Across donors, most TCR sequences were observed very rarely, whereas some public TCRs were present in many individuals. In both the original and validation cohorts, the classifier was reported to diagnose cytomegalovirus status with high specificity and sensitivity.

Comments on this clone: Its antigen specificity is not known. Base qualities are missing; no much larger clone stands one base away.

In total, approximately 700 healthy bone marrow donors made up the cohort. At the time of sampling, every cohort member was nominally healthy, though immune exposures that went unrecorded were likely present. The donor tested CMV seronegative and was one of the 352 seronegative cohort members. A peripheral blood sample was provided by each donor, and peripheral blood mononuclear cells were used for TCR beta sequencing. The Qiagen DNeasy Blood Extraction Kit was used to extract genomic DNA from the blood cell samples. The receptor chain draws on TRBV20-1 and TRBJ1-1; a tentative D call is TRBD1 (6 bases match). The sequenced sample consisted of PBMCs. The TCR originated in a woman aged 18-30 years in good health and CMV-seronegative. The DNA sequence is as follows: TGCAGTGCTAGAGCAGGGGCTGAAGCTTTCTTT. It translates as CSARAGAEAFF.